The 9 T cell receptor beta chains below were found in one sample sequenced in a study of sequential checkpoint blockade in melanoma. Treatment denoted: randomized to nivolumab then ipilimumab (arm A) or the reverse (arm B). TCRdb keeps only in-frame clones here, not all; method: immunoSEQ multiplex PCR. The sample yields 15,000 to 20,000 clones, roughly 70% seen once. Material: CD8+ T cells sorted from blood (inferred from file names), obtained from a patient given nivolumab and ipilimumab in sequence. These receptors were obtained from a human donor with melanoma.

The CDR3 is CASSQGGGAYEEQYF. The CDR3 bases are TGTGCCAGCAGCCAAGGGGGGGGCGCCTACGAGGAGCAGTACTTC. V and J are TRBV4-2 and TRBJ2-7, with D maybe TRBD2 (7 bases). Germline values: CDR1 LGHNA, CDR2 YNFKEQ. The V end was cut by 1 base, the J end by 7 bases, with 17 bases between. The CDR3 consists of 15 residues.

The genes are TRBV2 and TRBJ2-6; D is undetermined. V was trimmed by 2 bases and J by 2 bases, leaving 7 bases between them. The CDR3 runs 15 residues. Germline-derived CDR1 and CDR2 are SNHLY and FYNNEI. The CDR3 sequence is CASSESDAGANVLTF. CDR3 DNA sequence: TGTGCCAGCAGTGAAAGCGACGCTGGGGCCAACGTCCTGACTTTC.

V usage is TRBV6-6 and J usage is TRBJ2-3, with D tentatively TRBD2 (6 bases). V was pared by 3 bases and J by 4 bases, with 8 bases between. The CDR3 consists of 13 residues. The germline gives CDR1 MNHNY, CDR2 SVGAGI (reference sequence). CDR3 bases: TGTGCCAGCAGTTATAGCGGCTCAGATACGCAGTATTTT. Amino acid sequence: CASSYSGSDTQYF.

The table lists this clone with a few counts. This chain connects TRBV2 to TRBJ2-7, with 9 positions matching TRBD1. There are 14 residues in the CDR3. V lost 6 bases and J lost 7; bases outside the gene matches: 10. In germline, CDR1 is SNHLY, CDR2 FYNNEI. Written as DNA, the CDR3 is TGTGCCAGCAGCGCCGGGACAGGGTACAATGAGCAGTACTTC. Its translation: CASSAGTGYNEQYF.

The V and J genes are TRBV11-3 and TRBJ2-7, with D maybe TRBD1 (6 bases). The germline CDR1 and CDR2 sequences are SGHNT and YENEEA. V was clipped by 3 bases and J by 0 bases, with 12 bases between them. The CDR3 spans 15 residues. The CDR3 loop is CASSFLDRPSYEQYF. Written as DNA, the CDR3 is TGTGCCAGCAGCTTCCTCGACAGGCCCTCCTACGAGCAGTACTTC.

CDR3 in DNA: TGTGCCAGTAGTCTAGGACAGGGGAGGCAGCCCCAGCATTTT. The encoded protein is CASSLGQGRQPQHF. The rearrangement links TRBV19 to TRBJ1-5; TRBD1 agrees at 9 bases. There are 14 residues in the CDR3. V gave up 5 bases and J gave up 7 bases; unmatched junction bases: 6. CDR1 LNHDA and CDR2 SQIVND come from the germline V gene (reference sequence).

The chain recombines TRBV29-1 with TRBJ2-2, with a tentative D call TRBD1 (6 bases). Trimming removed 6 bases from V and 7 bases from J, with 21 bases in between. The CDR3 extends over 15 amino acids. The germline CDR1 and CDR2 sequences are SQVTM and ANQGSEA. In DNA, the CDR3 is TGCAGCGTCCTGGGGGCCCAGGCGACGAACGGGGAGCTGTTTTTT. As protein: CSVLGAQATNGELFF.

This clone has more than one count but fewer than ten. The V gene is TRBV19, the J gene TRBJ1-5, with D possibly matching TRBD1 (5 bases). The germline gives CDR1 LNHDA, CDR2 SQIVND (reference sequence). Trimming cost V 3 bases and J 2 bases, with 11 bases left between them. This CDR3 contains 15 residues. The chain's CDR3 is CASSMWGAGNQPQHF. The CDR3 DNA follows: TGTGCCAGTAGTATGTGGGGCGCAGGCAATCAGCCCCAGCATTTT.

This clone has just one count. The CDR3 sequence is CASSSGTGPSEAFF. As DNA, the CDR3 is TGTGCCAGTAGTTCCGGGACAGGACCCTCTGAAGCTTTCTTT. The chain recombines TRBV19 with TRBJ1-1; the match to TRBD1 covers 8 bases. This CDR3 has 14 amino acids. V lost 5 bases, J lost 6 bases, and 8 bases stayed unmatched. The V gene's germline CDR1 is LNHDA and CDR2 SQIVND (reference sequence).